This T cell receptor beta chain was captured by sequencing in a study of cytomegalovirus exposure and HLA in healthy donors. The V and J ends lost 3 bases and 3 bases, in that order; junction bases with no gene match: 21. The CDR3 is made up of 20 amino acids. Vbeta (60) and Jbeta (13) primers were used in the PCR. TCRdb keeps only in-frame clones here, not all; method: immunoSEQ multiplex PCR. This sample has around 120,000 clones, with about 76% found just once. The clonotype originates from a young man in good health and CMV-seronegative. The chain combines TRBV23-1 with TRBJ1-2; TRBD1 aligns across 8 bases. TRBV23-1 is placed among ORFs of uncertain function. The source material was PBMCs. CDR3 protein: CASSHRAGGLRSGLHYGYTF. CDR3 DNA sequence: TGCGCCAGCAGTCATCGGGCAGGGGGCCTGAGGTCGGGACTACACTATGGCTACACCTTC.